Detailed here is one T cell receptor (beta chain). This entry belongs to a study of technical replicates of blood from a handful of donors. This table comes from immunoSEQ multiplex PCR, and its TCRdb copy is limited to in-frame clones, with some not included. The sample holds around 83,000 clones, 94% seen once. This receptor was obtained from a human donor in good health. Sequenced material: T cells isolated from PBMCs.

The CDR3 reads CASSRGGGYNEQFF. CDR3 nucleotide sequence: TGTGCCAGCAGCCGGGGGGGTGGTTACAATGAGCAGTTCTTC. This rearrangement joins TRBV2 to TRBJ2-1; 8 bases map to TRBD2. From germline, CDR1 is SNHLY and CDR2 FYNNEI. CDR3 length: 14 residues. V shed 6 bases and J 4 bases; nucleotides not matched to a gene: 5.